This entry lists 6 T cell receptor beta chains sequenced from one sample in a study of T cells in localized non-small cell lung cancer. Using immunoSEQ multiplex PCR, the repertoire was profiled, and TCRdb retains in-frame clones only, with some absent. Here the sample spans roughly 38,000 clones, about nine tenths being singletons. Sequences were derived from peripheral blood mononuclear cells, sampled before any cancer treatment. Receptor source: a male donor at least 60 years old with stage II lung adenocarcinoma.

Turning to this clone: Sequence at one end of the junction differs from germline and may be a read error. This sample also contains other DNA sequences that code for the same CDR3. The chain is built from TRBV29-1 and TRBJ1-1, with TRBD1 as a possible D gene (5 bases). This CDR3 region has 12 residues. From germline, CDR1 is SQVTM and CDR2 ANQGSEA. The CDR3 DNA sequence: TGTAGCGCACGACCTGCGGTTGGGGGAGCTTTCTTT. It is translated as CSARPAVGGAFF.

J is TRBJ2-7 and V is TRBV6-1; no clear D. The CDR3 totals 14 residues. Germline loops: CDR1 MNHNS, CDR2 SASEGT. V was cut by 6 bases and J by 2 bases, with 14 bases left in between. CDR3 amino acids: CASRGPKAPYEQYF. The CDR3 nucleotides read TGTGCCAGCAGGGGCCCCAAGGCGCCCTACGAGCAGTACTTC.

The rearrangement uses TRBV30 and TRBJ1-6, with 7 bases matching TRBD1. V was clipped by 2 bases and J by 9 bases; unmatched bases: 4. The CDR3 consists of 13 residues. The V gene's germline CDR1 is GTSNPN and CDR2 SVGIG (reference sequence). The CDR3 nucleotides read TGTGCCTGGAGTCAGGGGGTGAGTTCACCCCTCCACTTT. Translating gives CAWSQGVSSPLHF.

The chain uses TRBV6-5 and TRBJ2-1; TRBD1 or TRBD2 may be the D gene (5 bases each). Trimming cost V 2 bases and J 6 bases, with 8 bases left between them. The CDR3 contains 13 residues. Germline CDR1 and CDR2: MNHEY and SVGAGI. CDR3 nucleotides: TGTGCCAGCAGTTACCGGGGCTTCAATGAGCAGTTCTTC. Translating it yields CASSYRGFNEQFF.

This sequence joins TRBV30 and TRBJ1-2; a possible D gene is TRBD1 (6 bases). Trimming stripped 1 base from V and 4 bases from J, with 13 bases between. Looked up from germline, CDR1 is GTSNPN and CDR2 is SVGIG (reference sequence). This CDR3 has 14 amino acids. CDR3 in amino acids: CAWSAYRVGYGYTF. CDR3 sequence (DNA): TGTGCCTGGAGTGCCTACAGGGTCGGCTATGGCTACACCTTC.

This rearrangement joins TRBV15 to TRBJ1-1, with D possibly being TRBD1 (5 bases). This CDR3 spans 12 amino acids. V was pared by 6 bases and J by 1 base, with 6 bases between. The germline V gene has CDR1 LNHNV and CDR2 YYDKDF (reference sequence). CDR3 DNA: TGTGCCACCAGTACAGGGAACACTGAAGCTTTCTTT. Translation gives CATSTGNTEAFF.